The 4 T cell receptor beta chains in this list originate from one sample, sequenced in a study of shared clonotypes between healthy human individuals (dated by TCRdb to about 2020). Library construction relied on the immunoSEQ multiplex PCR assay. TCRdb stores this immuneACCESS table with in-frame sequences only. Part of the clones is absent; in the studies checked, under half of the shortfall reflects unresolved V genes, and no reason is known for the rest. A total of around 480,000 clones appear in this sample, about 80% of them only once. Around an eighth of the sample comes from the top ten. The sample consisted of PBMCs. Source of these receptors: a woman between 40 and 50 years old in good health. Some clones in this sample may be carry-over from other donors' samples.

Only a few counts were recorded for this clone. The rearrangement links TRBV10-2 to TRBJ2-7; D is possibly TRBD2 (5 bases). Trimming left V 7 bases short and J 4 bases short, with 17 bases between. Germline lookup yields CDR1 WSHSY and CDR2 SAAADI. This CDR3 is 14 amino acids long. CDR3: CASTRQTEGYEQYF. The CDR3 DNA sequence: TGCGCCAGCACCCGCCAGACTGAGGGATACGAGCAGTACTTC.

In DNA form, the CDR3 reads TGTGCCAGCAGCTTCCGCAGAAATGGGGGGAGCAGCTACGAGCAGTACTTC. Amino acid sequence: CASSFRRNGGSSYEQYF. The J gene is TRBJ2-7, the V gene TRBV11-2; tentative D call: TRBD2 (6 bases). The CDR3 contains 17 residues. V was shortened by 3 bases and J by 3 bases, with 21 bases between the two germline ends. Germline assignment: CDR1 SGHAT and CDR2 FQNNGV.

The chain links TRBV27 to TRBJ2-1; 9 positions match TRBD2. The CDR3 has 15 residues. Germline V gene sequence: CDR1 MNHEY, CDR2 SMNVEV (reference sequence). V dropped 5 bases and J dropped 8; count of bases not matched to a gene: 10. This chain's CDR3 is CASSPRASGMDEQFF. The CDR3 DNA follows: TGTGCCAGCAGTCCTAGGGCTAGCGGGATGGATGAGCAGTTCTTC.

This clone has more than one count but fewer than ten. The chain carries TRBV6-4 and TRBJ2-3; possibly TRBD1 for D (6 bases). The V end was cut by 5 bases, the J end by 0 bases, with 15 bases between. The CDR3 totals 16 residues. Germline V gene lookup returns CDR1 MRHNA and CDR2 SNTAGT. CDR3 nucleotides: TGTGCCAGCAGTATTAATGGGGGCGGAAGCACAGATACGCAGTATTTT. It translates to CASSINGGGSTDTQYF.